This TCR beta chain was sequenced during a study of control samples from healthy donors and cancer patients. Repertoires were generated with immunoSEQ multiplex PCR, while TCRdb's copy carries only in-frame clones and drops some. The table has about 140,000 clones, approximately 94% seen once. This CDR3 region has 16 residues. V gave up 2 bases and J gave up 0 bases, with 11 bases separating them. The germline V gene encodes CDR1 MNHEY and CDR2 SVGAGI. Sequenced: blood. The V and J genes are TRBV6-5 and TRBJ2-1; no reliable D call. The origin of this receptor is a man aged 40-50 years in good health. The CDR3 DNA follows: TGTGCCAGCAGTTACGGCCGGACGGACTCCTACAATGAGCAGTTCTTC. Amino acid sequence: CASSYGRTDSYNEQFF.